What follows are 26 T cell receptor beta chains derived from one specimen sequenced in a study of blood T cell repertoires in COVID-19. TCRdb's copy holds only in-frame clones and misses some; the assay was immunoSEQ multiplex PCR. The repertoire has under 400,000 clones, roughly nine tenths of them found once; the top ten carry around 3.9%. The sample comprised peripheral blood. The receptors were gathered from an older woman with COVID-19, enrolled during active disease.

In the case of this clone: Other DNA sequences from this sample encode an identical CDR3 as well. The gene calls are TRBV7-9 and TRBJ1-2; D is ambiguous. Looked up from germline, CDR1 is SEHNR and CDR2 is FQNEAQ (reference sequence). Trimming pared 1 base from V and 4 bases from J, leaving 7 bases between. This CDR3 is 13 amino acids long. CDR3 sequence (DNA): TGTGCCAGCAGCTTAGGGTCAGGCTATGGCTACACCTTC. This sequence encodes CASSLGSGYGYTF.

The chain carries TRBV5-1 and TRBJ2-6; no firm D call. This CDR3 spans 16 amino acids. Looked up from germline, CDR1 is SGHRS and CDR2 is YFSETQ. Trimming pared 3 bases from V and 0 bases from J, leaving 10 bases between. In nucleotides, the CDR3 is TGCGCCAGCAGCTCTCAGGCTGTCTCTGGGGCCAACGTCCTGACTTTC. Its translation: CASSSQAVSGANVLTF.

V and J are TRBV5-1 and TRBJ2-1; 10 bases fit TRBD1. This CDR3 contains 15 residues. CDR1 is SGHRS and CDR2 is YFSETQ in the germline V gene. V lost 5 bases and J lost 5; bases outside the gene matches: 7. CDR3 residues: CASRPRDRGNNEQFF. The CDR3 nucleotides are TGCGCCAGCAGACCACGGGACAGGGGCAACAATGAGCAGTTCTTC.

The chain has TRBV19 and TRBJ1-2; D not resolved. The CDR3 extends over 13 amino acids. With 4 bases removed from V and 4 bases from J, the gap between germline ends came to 10 bases. Germline V CDR1 and CDR2: LNHDA, SQIVND (reference sequence). The CDR3 loop reads CASSTPGGYGYTF. The CDR3, as DNA: TGTGCCAGTAGTACCCCCGGAGGCTATGGCTACACCTTC.

This chain links TRBV5-1 with TRBJ1-1; the D is unclear. The CDR3 contains 15 residues. Germline lookup yields CDR1 SGHRS and CDR2 YFSETQ. The germline V and J ends were trimmed by 3 bases and 3 bases, with 15 bases remaining between them. CDR3 region: CASSSEGRTHTEAFF. The CDR3 DNA reads as TGCGCCAGCAGCTCGGAGGGCAGGACCCACACTGAAGCTTTCTTT.

The genes are TRBV5-1 and TRBJ1-2, with D maybe TRBD1 (6 bases). This CDR3 is 14 amino acids long. Per the germline V gene, CDR1 is SGHRS and CDR2 is YFSETQ. The ends were cut back, 2 bases at V and 6 bases at J, with 14 bases in the middle. The CDR3 nucleotides read TGCGCCAGCAGCTTCGTAACAGGGACGGATGGCTACACCTTC. This encodes CASSFVTGTDGYTF.

This clone was observed once. This chain links TRBV10-2 with TRBJ1-1; perhaps TRBD1 as D (5 bases). CDR1 and CDR2 (germline): WSHSY, SAAADI. Deletions cut 5 bases from V and 5 bases from J, with 18 bases between. The CDR3 runs 15 residues. The CDR3 is CASSLAPQAGTEAFF. The CDR3 nucleotides read TGCGCCAGCAGTTTGGCCCCACAGGCAGGAACTGAAGCTTTCTTT.

This chain connects TRBV7-8 to TRBJ1-2; D is ambiguous. There are 14 residues in the CDR3. Germline CDR1 is SGHVS and CDR2 is FQNEAQ. Trimming left V 2 bases short and J 4 bases short, with 11 bases between. CDR3 sequence: CASSLTTVPYGYTF. The CDR3 nucleotides are TGTGCCAGCAGCTTAACCACAGTCCCCTATGGCTACACCTTC.

J is TRBJ1-3 and V is TRBV5-3; D is uncertain. TRBV5-3 is assigned to the ORF class and has an uncertain function. Trimming removed 4 bases from V and 0 bases from J, with 17 bases in between. The CDR3 extends over 17 amino acids. This CDR3 reads CARSRNIPISSGNTIYF. CDR3 sequence (DNA): TGTGCCAGAAGCCGTAATATTCCCATTAGCTCTGGAAACACCATATATTTT.

Worth noting for this clone: The CDR3 carries no conserved terminal phenylalanine or tryptophan, so it likely arises from a read error. The limits of the CDR3 on the DNA are not certain, so only TCRdb's listed CDR3 is given. CDR3 loop: CASSKESRV. V and J are TRBV21-1 and TRBJ2-6; whether TRBD2, the table's D call, matches the DNA was not checked. TRBV21-1 is a recognized pseudogene. A total of 9 residues make up the CDR3, ends included.

This clone has a handful of counts. The J gene is TRBJ2-3, the V gene TRBV29-1; 13 nucleotides match TRBD2. This CDR3 is 17 amino acids long. Germline CDR1 reads SQVTM; CDR2 reads ANQGSEA. V lost 6 bases, J lost 0 bases, and 9 bases stayed unmatched. The CDR3 sequence: CSVSGLAGDPSTDTQYF. The DNA of the CDR3 is TGCAGCGTGTCTGGACTAGCGGGGGACCCAAGCACAGATACGCAGTATTTT.

V is TRBV30 and J is TRBJ2-7; 11 nucleotides match TRBD1. The CDR3 extends over 15 amino acids. The J segment lost 2 bases and the V segment lost 2 bases, leaving 5 bases of the junction unmatched. The germline V gene encodes CDR1 GTSNPN and CDR2 SVGIG (reference sequence). The CDR3 is CAWSSPGQGAYEQYF. The CDR3 DNA reads as TGTGCCTGGAGTTCTCCGGGACAGGGGGCCTACGAGCAGTACTTC. Drawing the rest from reference TRBV30 and TRBJ2-7, the complete variable domain is SQTIHQWPATLVQPVGSPLSLECTVEGTSNPNLYWYRQAAGRGLQLLFYSVGIGQISSEVPQNLSASRPQDRQFILSSKKLLLSDSGFYLCAWSSPGQGAYEQYFGPGTRLTVT.

The gene calls are TRBV24-1 and TRBJ2-1, with TRBD1 identical over 9 bases. The V gene end was trimmed by 5 bases and the J gene end by 7 bases; junction bases not matched to a gene: 8. From germline, CDR1 is KGHDR and CDR2 SFDVKD. The CDR3 extends over 15 amino acids. CDR3 nucleotides: TGTGCCACCAGTGCGACAGGGGGGGGACTGAATGAGCAGTTCTTC. This translates into CATSATGGGLNEQFF.

The chain couples TRBV9 to TRBJ1-1; TRBD1 matches 7 bases. The CDR3 loop spans 14 amino acids. J lost 6 bases, V lost 0 bases, and 5 bases had no gene match. Germline CDR1 SGDLS, CDR2 YYNGEE. CDR3 DNA: TGTGCCAGCAGCGTAGGACAGGGAACCCCTGAAGCTTTCTTT. This sequence encodes CASSVGQGTPEAFF. Drawing the rest from reference TRBV9 and TRBJ1-1, the complete variable domain is DSGVTQTPKHLITATGQRVTLRCSPRSGDLSVYWYQQSLDQGLQFLIQYYNGEERAKGNILERFSAQQFPDLHSELNLSSLELGDSALYFCASSVGQGTPEAFFGQGTRLTVV.

V is TRBV3-1 (or the pseudogene TRBV3-2) and J is TRBJ2-5, with TRBD2 identical over 9 bases. Germline trimming cut 4 bases from V and 5 bases from J; bases unmatched to any gene: 11. From germline, CDR1 is LGHDT and CDR2 YNNKEL (reference sequence). The CDR3 extends over 16 amino acids. CDR3 nucleotides: TGTGCCAGCAGCCGACGCCGCGGGGGGGCTGGTGAGACCCAGTACTTC. It encodes CASSRRRGGAGETQYF.

V is TRBV6-5 and J is TRBJ1-1, with unresolved D. The CDR3 totals 14 residues. The V end lost 4 bases, the J end lost 1 base, and 10 bases lay between the germline ends. Germline V gene sequence: CDR1 MNHEY, CDR2 SVGAGI. For the CDR3, the DNA is TGTGCCAGCAGTTCCACCCTAGAGAACACTGAAGCTTTCTTT. Protein product: CASSSTLENTEAFF.

This chain links TRBV5-1 with TRBJ1-1, with TRBD1 as a possible D gene (6 bases). V was pared by 4 bases and J by 0 bases, with 19 bases between. Germline loops: CDR1 SGHRS, CDR2 YFSETQ. The CDR3 runs to 17 residues. The CDR3 bases are TGCGCCAGCAGCCAAAGGGCAGCAGGGGCGATGAACACTGAAGCTTTCTTT. Its translation is CASSQRAAGAMNTEAFF.

About this clone: Other nucleotide sequences from this sample produce the same CDR3. The gene calls are TRBV12-3 or TRBV12-4 and TRBJ1-1; a possible D gene is TRBD1 (5 bases). CDR3 length: 13 amino acids. V dropped 5 bases and J dropped 4 bases, with 11 bases sitting between them. The CDR3 nucleotides are TGTGCCAGCAGTCTCGCGGGGGGCACTGAAGCTTTCTTT. Translating gives CASSLAGGTEAFF.

The J gene is TRBJ2-1, the V gene TRBV7-9; TRBD1 aligns across 8 bases. The germline gives CDR1 SEHNR, CDR2 FQNEAQ (reference sequence). V shed 6 bases and J 0 bases; nucleotides not matched to a gene: 7. CDR3 size: 16 residues. CDR3 sequence (DNA): TGTGCCAGCAGTGGGGGACAGGATAGCTCCTACAATGAGCAGTTCTTC. This encodes CASSGGQDSSYNEQFF.

The chain couples TRBV27 to TRBJ1-5; D ambiguous. Trimming took 6 bases from V and 3 from J, leaving 6 bases between them. The CDR3 is 12 residues long. Germline CDR1 and CDR2: MNHEY and SMNVEV (reference sequence). CDR3 residues: CASRANNQPQHF. In nucleotides, the CDR3 is TGTGCCAGCAGGGCAAACAATCAGCCCCAGCATTTT.

The genes are TRBV6-1 and TRBJ1-2; TRBD1 is a possible D gene (5 bases). CDR1 is MNHNS, CDR2 SASEGT, per germline. This CDR3 spans 13 amino acids. V gave up 0 bases and J gave up 4 bases, with 6 bases separating them. The CDR3 DNA follows: TGTGCCAGCAGTGAAGCGGGGGGCTATGGCTACACCTTC. Translating gives CASSEAGGYGYTF.

The CDR3 sequence: CASSPDRGHMRNEKLFF. In nucleotides, the CDR3 is TGTGCCAGCAGCCCCGACAGGGGGCATATGCGGAATGAAAAACTGTTTTTT. The chain couples TRBV7-3 to TRBJ1-4; 10 bases are shared with TRBD1. The CDR3 is 17 amino acids. V was pared by 5 bases and J by 5 bases, with 11 bases of the junction left unmatched. The V gene's germline CDR1 is SGHTA and CDR2 FQGTGA.

The count of this clone is one. V and J are TRBV2 and TRBJ1-4; the match to TRBD1 covers 7 bases. Trimming took 6 bases from V and 0 from J; bases not matched to a gene: 4. The germline V gene encodes CDR1 SNHLY and CDR2 FYNNEI. CDR3 length equals 15 residues. The CDR3 is CASRDRTPTNEKLFF. CDR3 bases: TGTGCCAGCAGGGACAGGACGCCAACTAATGAAAAACTGTTTTTT.

The rearrangement joins TRBV19 to TRBJ1-1, with a possible D match to TRBD1 (5 bases). V was cut by 2 bases and J by 1 base, with 8 bases left in between. The CDR3 runs 14 residues. Germline V lookup: CDR1 LNHDA, CDR2 SQIVND (reference sequence). The CDR3 DNA reads as TGTGCCAGTAGTATAAGACAGCAGAACACTGAAGCTTTCTTT. It specifies CASSIRQQNTEAFF.

The chain combines TRBV5-1 with TRBJ2-3; 9 nucleotides line up with TRBD1. Germline CDR1 is SGHRS and CDR2 is YFSETQ. This CDR3 spans 16 amino acids. J gave up 5 bases and V 3 bases, and 10 bases lay outside the gene matches. The CDR3 DNA reads as TGCGCCAGCAGCTCCGGACAGGGGATCTCAGGAGATACGCAGTATTTT. This gives the protein CASSSGQGISGDTQYF.

The chain recombines TRBV12-3 or TRBV12-4 with TRBJ1-2; weak D call: TRBD1 (5 bases). The CDR3 extends over 12 amino acids. With 5 bases removed from V and 8 bases from J, the gap between germline ends came to 12 bases. The CDR3, as DNA: TGTGCCAGCAGTGACAAAGGGGTCGGCTACACCTTC. This translates into CASSDKGVGYTF.